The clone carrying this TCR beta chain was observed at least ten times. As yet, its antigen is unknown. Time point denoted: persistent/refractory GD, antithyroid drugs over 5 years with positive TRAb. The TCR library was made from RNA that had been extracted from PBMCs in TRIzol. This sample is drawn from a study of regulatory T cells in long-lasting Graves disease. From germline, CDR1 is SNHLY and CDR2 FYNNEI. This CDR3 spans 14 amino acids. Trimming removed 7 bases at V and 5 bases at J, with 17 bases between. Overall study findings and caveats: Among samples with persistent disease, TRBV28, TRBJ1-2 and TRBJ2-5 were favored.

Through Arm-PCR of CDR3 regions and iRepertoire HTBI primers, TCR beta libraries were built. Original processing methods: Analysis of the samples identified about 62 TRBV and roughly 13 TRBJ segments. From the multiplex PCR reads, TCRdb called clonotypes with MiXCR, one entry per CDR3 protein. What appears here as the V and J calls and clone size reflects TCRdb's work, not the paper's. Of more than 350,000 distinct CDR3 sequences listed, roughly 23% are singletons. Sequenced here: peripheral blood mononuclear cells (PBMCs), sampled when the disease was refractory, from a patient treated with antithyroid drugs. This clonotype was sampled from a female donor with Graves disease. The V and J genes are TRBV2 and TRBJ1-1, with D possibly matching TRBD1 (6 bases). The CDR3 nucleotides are TGTGCCAGCATTATAGGGAGGGGGGAAACTGAAGCTTTCTTT. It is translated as CASIIGRGETEAFF.